The 10 T cell receptor beta chains in this list originate from one sample, sequenced in a study of CD4 and CD8 cells across lung adenocarcinoma regions. MiXCR, applied by TCRdb to the PCR reads, yields one record per CDR3 protein. The sample consists of roughly 2,900 distinct CDR3 sequences, roughly 51% of them appearing once. The sample was CD8+ T cells from the center of a lung tumor. All receptors derive from a male donor with lung adenocarcinoma. The CD4 and CD8 labels of this study may be unreliable.

The chain carries TRBV7-8 and TRBJ2-1; no definite D call. The end of the DNA aligns better with TRBJ2-7, so the J call may be wrong. CDR3 length: 13 amino acids. The germline V gene encodes CDR1 SGHVS and CDR2 FQNEAQ. CDR3 coding DNA: TGTGCCAGCAGGTCTGGTCTCTCCTACGAGCAGTACTTC. Translating it yields CASRSGLSYEQYF.

By share, this clonotype ranks as medium-sized (0.01 to 0.1%). The V and J genes are TRBV6-1 and TRBJ1-3; possibly TRBD1 for D (6 bases). Germline V CDR1 and CDR2: MNHNS, SASEGT. The CDR3 sequence is 14 residues long. V lost 6 bases and J 4 bases, leaving 13 bases between the germline ends. CDR3 nucleotides: TGTGCCAGCAGAGAGGGGGGATCCGGAAACACCATATATTTT. Translating it yields CASREGGSGNTIYF.

In its sample, this clonotype is medium-sized. This chain links TRBV6-1 with TRBJ2-1, with D perhaps matching TRBD1 or TRBD2 (5 bases each). The CDR3 is made up of 14 amino acids. Per germline, CDR1 MNHNS and CDR2 SASEGT. V gave up 1 base and J gave up 12 bases, with 16 bases separating them. CDR3 nucleotides: TGTGCCAGCAGTGAAGGATCGGGAATTCAGGGGCAGTTCTTC. Its translation is CASSEGSGIQGQFF.

This clonotype is categorized as medium-sized. This chain joins TRBV27 and TRBJ2-7; 8 positions agree with TRBD2. Germline V gives CDR1 MNHEY, CDR2 SMNVEV (reference sequence). The CDR3 consists of 15 residues. After removal of 4 bases from V and 0 bases from J, the junction contained 5 bases not matched to a gene. The CDR3 DNA reads as TGTGCCAGCAGTTCCTATACTAGCGGCTCCTACGAGCAGTACTTC. Its protein is CASSSYTSGSYEQYF.

The V and J genes are TRBV6-1 and TRBJ1-2; a weak D match, TRBD1 (6 bases). V was pared by 10 bases and J by 2 bases, with 11 bases between. Germline V lookup: CDR1 MNHNS, CDR2 SASEGT. This CDR3 has 12 amino acids. CDR3: CATRTANYGYTF. The CDR3 DNA sequence: TGTGCCACCAGGACAGCGAACTATGGCTACACCTTC.

On this clonotype: One base away lies a much larger clone, so this may be a sequencing read error. CDR3 loop: CASRDRMDTQHF. The CDR3 DNA follows: TGCGCCAGCAGGGACCGAATGGATACGCAGCATTTT. This chain links TRBV10-1 with TRBJ2-3; D is undetermined. The J call is doubtful: the DNA matches TRBJ1-5 better. Germline V gene lookup returns CDR1 WNHNN and CDR2 SYGVQD (reference sequence). The CDR3 is 12 amino acids.

The chain combines TRBV11-2 with TRBJ2-1; 9 nucleotides match TRBD2. Germline CDR1 and CDR2: SGHAT and FQNNGV. V trimming: 0 bases; J trimming: 13 bases; junction bases outside the gene matches: 13. The CDR3 has 16 residues. This CDR3 is CASSLEGLAGLETQFF. The CDR3 bases are TGTGCCAGCAGCTTAGAAGGGCTAGCGGGATTAGAGACCCAGTTCTTC.

This clonotype was observed a single time. This may stem from a read error, because a much larger clone lies one nucleotide away. The chain couples TRBV6-1 to TRBJ2-1; D remains ambiguous. The CDR3 has 11 amino acids. The germline CDR1 and CDR2 sequences are MNHNS and SASEGT. The V end was cut by 5 bases, the J end by 15 bases, with 14 bases between. For the CDR3, the DNA is TGTGCCAGCAGTAGCCCCCTGATGGCGTTCTTC. The encoded protein is CASSSPLMAFF.

A remark on this clonotype: This may be a read error: a much more frequent sequence differs by one nucleotide. The chain combines TRBV7-8 with TRBJ2-1; no clear D. Per the germline V gene, CDR1 is SGHVS and CDR2 is FQNEAQ. The V and J ends lost 3 bases and 13 bases respectively, with 16 bases between them. The length of the CDR3 is 13 residues. CDR3 DNA: TGTGCCAGCAGCTTTAGGGCGAAAAACATTCAGTTCTTC. As protein: CASSFRAKNIQFF. Full variable domain (outside the CDR3, taken from reference TRBV7-8 and TRBJ2-1): GAGVSQSPRYKVAKRGQDVALRCDPISGHVSLFWYQQALGQGPEFLTYFQNEAQLDKSGLPSDRFFAERPEGSVSTLKIQRTQQEDSAVYLCASSFRAKNIQFFGPGTRLTVL.

By proportion, this clonotype is large. The chain is built from TRBV6-1 and TRBJ2-2; possible D gene TRBD2, 6 bases. Germline CDR1 and CDR2: MNHNS and SASEGT. The CDR3 contains 14 residues. V was clipped by 5 bases and J by 7 bases, with 14 bases between them. Here the CDR3 DNA reads TGTGCCAGCAGTCCCGGGACGGAGGGCGGGGAGCTGTTTTTT. As protein: CASSPGTEGGELFF.